The T cell receptor (beta chain) under discussion was sequenced for a study of CD4 T cells in relation to SARS-CoV-2 and coronaviruses. With respect to this clone: The antigen remains unidentified.

Whole-study findings and limits: About 65% of donors had memory CD4+ clonotypes crossrecognizing SARS-CoV-2 and common cold coronavirus spike. Each donor contributed either pre-pandemic or post-infection samples, not both.

The germline gives CDR1 SGDLS, CDR2 YYNGEE. This CDR3 is built from 14 residues. V was pared by 1 base and J by 10 bases, with 12 bases between. Method: immunoSEQ multiplex PCR; TCRdb's copy keeps in-frame clones and lacks some. Of 35,000 to 45,000 clones detected, roughly 90% appear once; the ten largest clones hold about a tenth. This chain links TRBV9 with TRBJ1-6; D uncertain. The sequenced sample consisted of memory CD4+ T cells from PBMCs. The receptor's source is an adult with COVID-19. CDR3 sequence (DNA): TGTGCCAGCAGCGTAATGGAAGGGAACTCACCCCTCCACTTT. This translates into CASSVMEGNSPLHF.